Below, one T cell receptor beta chain is given with its context. The data originate from a study of T-cell memory formation after mild COVID-19. Trimming cost V 1 base and J 2 bases, with 13 bases left between them. Per germline, CDR1 MGHRA and CDR2 YSYEKL. The CDR3 sequence is 16 residues long. Each CDR3 protein is one row after TCRdb ran MiXCR on the 5' RACE reads. Of hundreds of thousands of distinct CDR3 sequences in the sample, 25% to 30% were seen once. The chain combines TRBV4-1 with TRBJ2-3; D unclear. The sample taken for sequencing was PBMCs or a T cell subset sorted from them (not recorded which). The receptor was isolated from an adult woman who had mild COVID-19 (a few samples of this study predate the infection). Cell type and time point are not known. The CDR3 protein is CASSQGKDPYTDTQYF. The CDR3 nucleotides are TGCGCCAGCAGCCAAGGCAAGGACCCATACACAGATACGCAGTATTTT.